The entry below describes one T cell receptor (beta chain). Antigen: not known. The data were taken from a study of cytomegalovirus exposure and HLA in healthy donors. Study-wide findings and caveats: Investigators reported fewer than 200 TCR beta chains as tied to cytomegalovirus.

V was clipped by 2 bases and J by 4 bases, with 15 bases between them. This CDR3 comprises 15 residues. The germline V gene encodes CDR1 MNHNY and CDR2 SVGAGI (reference sequence). Data came from immunoSEQ multiplex PCR; TCRdb stores just in-frame clones and leaves some out. The repertoire has 150,000 to 180,000 clones, about 88% of them found once; the top ten carry approximately 20%. The clonotype originates from a man aged 18 to 29 in good health and CMV-seropositive. The chain links TRBV6-6 to TRBJ2-7; possible D gene TRBD1, 6 bases. Sequencing input: PBMCs. The CDR3 nucleotides are TGTGCCAGCAGTTACCCCTCCGGGACAAAGTACGAGCAGTACTTC. Translated: CASSYPSGTKYEQYF.